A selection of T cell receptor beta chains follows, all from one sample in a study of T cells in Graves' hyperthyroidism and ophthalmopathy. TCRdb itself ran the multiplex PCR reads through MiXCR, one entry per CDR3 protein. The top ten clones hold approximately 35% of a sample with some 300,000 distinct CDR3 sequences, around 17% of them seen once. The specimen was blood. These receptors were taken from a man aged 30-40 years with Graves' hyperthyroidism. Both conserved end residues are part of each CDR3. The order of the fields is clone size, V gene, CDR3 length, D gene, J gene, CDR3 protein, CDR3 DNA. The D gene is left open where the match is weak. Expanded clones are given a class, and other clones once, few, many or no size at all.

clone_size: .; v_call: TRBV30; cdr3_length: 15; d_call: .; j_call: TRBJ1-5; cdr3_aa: CAWSGDGGPEEPQHF; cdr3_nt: TGTGCCTGGAGTGGGGACGGCGGACCAGAGGAGCCCCAGCATTTT
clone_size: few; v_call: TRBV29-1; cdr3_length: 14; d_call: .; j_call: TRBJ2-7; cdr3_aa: CSVVPQEGGYEQYF; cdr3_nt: TGCAGCGTTGTTCCTCAGGAAGGAGGCTACGAGCAGTACTTC
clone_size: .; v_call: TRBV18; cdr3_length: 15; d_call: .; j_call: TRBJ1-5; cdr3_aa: CASSPGPGRDQPQHF; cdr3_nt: TGTGCCAGCTCACCAGGGCCAGGGCGGGATCAGCCCCAGCATTTT
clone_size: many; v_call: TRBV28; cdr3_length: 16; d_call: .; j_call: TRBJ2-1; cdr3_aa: CASSSRDRSWVHEQFF; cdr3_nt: TGTGCCAGCAGTTCCCGAGACAGGTCGTGGGTTCATGAGCAGTTCTTC
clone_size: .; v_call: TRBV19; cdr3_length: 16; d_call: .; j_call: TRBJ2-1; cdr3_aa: CASSTDSLPYYNEQFF; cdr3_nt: TGTGCCAGTAGCACGGACAGTCTACCCTACTACAATGAGCAGTTCTTC
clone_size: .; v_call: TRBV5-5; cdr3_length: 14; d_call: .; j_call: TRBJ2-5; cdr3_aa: CASSGGNGWGTQYF; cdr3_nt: TGTGCCAGCAGCGGGGGTAACGGGTGGGGGACCCAGTACTTC
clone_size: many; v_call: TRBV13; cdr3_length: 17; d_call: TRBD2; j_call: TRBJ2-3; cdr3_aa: CASSPRGLAGGADTQYF; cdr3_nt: TGTGCCAGCAGCCCCCGGGGACTAGCGGGAGGCGCAGATACGCAGTATTTT
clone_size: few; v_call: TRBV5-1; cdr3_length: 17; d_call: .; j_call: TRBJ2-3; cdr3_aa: CASSLGAATSRTDTQYF; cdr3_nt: TGCGCCAGCAGCTTGGGGGCAGCTACTAGCCGCACAGATACGCAGTATTTT
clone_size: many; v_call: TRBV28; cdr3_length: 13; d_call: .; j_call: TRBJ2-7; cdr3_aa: CASGTTDTLEQYF; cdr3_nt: TGTGCCAGCGGAACCACGGACACCCTTGAGCAGTACTTC
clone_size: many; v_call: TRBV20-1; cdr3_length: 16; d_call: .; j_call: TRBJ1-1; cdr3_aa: CSARLNSIRGISEAFF; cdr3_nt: TGCAGTGCTAGGTTGAATTCCATAAGGGGGATTAGTGAAGCTTTCTTT
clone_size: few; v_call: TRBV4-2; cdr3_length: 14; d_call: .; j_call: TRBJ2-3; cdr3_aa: CASSQEYSPDTQYF; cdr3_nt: TGTGCCAGCAGCCAAGAATACTCGCCAGATACGCAGTATTTT